Listed here are 8 T cell receptor beta chains from one sample, sequenced in a study of shared clonotypes between healthy human individuals. Terminally differentiated effector memory CD45RA+ cells were excluded by CCR7 positive selection of CD45RO-negative cells. Some clones are missing from TCRdb's copy, which holds only in-frame ones; the method was immunoSEQ multiplex PCR. The table records about 2.2 million clones, roughly 95% of them present only once. The sequenced sample consisted of naive CD8+ T cells from PBMCs. The receptors were gathered from a man between 18 and 29 years old in good health. Some clones in this sample may be carry-over from other donors' samples.

This clone was picked up one time. The chain carries TRBV19 and TRBJ2-7, with D unresolved. V lost 5 bases, J lost 7 bases, and 9 bases lay in between. CDR1 and CDR2 from the germline V gene are LNHDA and SQIVND (reference sequence). CDR3 length: 11 amino acids. CDR3 DNA: TGTGCCAGTAGTGTACCAAGAGAGCAGTACTTC. Translated: CASSVPREQYF.

The rearrangement links TRBV11-2 to TRBJ2-5; 9 bases line up with TRBD1. CDR1 and CDR2 from the germline V gene are SGHAT and FQNNGV. V lost 4 bases and J lost 2; bases outside the gene matches: 5. This CDR3 has 15 amino acids. The CDR3 DNA is TGTGCCAGCAGCTCCCGGGACAGGGAACAAGAGACCCAGTACTTC. Its protein product is CASSSRDREQETQYF.

The rearrangement uses TRBV7-9 and TRBJ2-7; TRBD2 is a possible D gene (5 bases). This CDR3 contains 14 residues. Germline CDR1 and CDR2: SEHNR and FQNEAQ (reference sequence). The ends were cut back, 5 bases at V and 1 base at J, with 12 bases in the middle. The CDR3 is CASSTEGGSYEQYF. The CDR3 nucleotides are TGTGCCAGCAGCACCGAGGGTGGGTCCTACGAGCAGTACTTC. The full variable domain, completed using reference TRBV7-9 and TRBJ2-7, is DTGVSQNPRHKITKRGQNVTFRCDPISEHNRLYWYRQTLGQGPEFLTYFQNEAQLEKSRLLSDRFSAERPKGSFSTLEIQRTEQGDSAMYLCASSTEGGSYEQYFGPGTRLTVT.

The chain carries TRBV7-2 and TRBJ2-2; D remains ambiguous. In germline, CDR1 is SGHTA, CDR2 FQGNSA. CDR3 length equals 14 residues. Trimming removed 5 bases at V and 8 bases at J, with 15 bases between. CDR3 in DNA: TGTGCCAGCAGCCCCCTTATGAATACGGGGGAGCTGTTTTTT. This gives the protein CASSPLMNTGELFF. The full variable domain, with the rest looked up from reference TRBV7-2 and TRBJ2-2, is GAGVSQSPSNKVTEKGKDVELRCDPISGHTALYWYRQSLGQGLEFLIYFQGNSAPDKSGLPSDRFSAERTGGSVSTLTIQRTQQEDSAVYLCASSPLMNTGELFFGEGSRLTVL.

V usage is TRBV6-5 and J usage is TRBJ2-2, with D possibly TRBD1 on 6 matching bases. Germline assignment: CDR1 MNHEY and CDR2 SVGAGI. The CDR3 is made up of 15 amino acids. V was pared by 7 bases and J by 5 bases, with 17 bases between. CDR3 protein: CASIPTGYWTGELFF. In nucleotides, the CDR3 is TGTGCCAGCATCCCGACAGGCTATTGGACCGGGGAGCTGTTTTTT.

The chain links TRBV9 to TRBJ2-7, with TRBD1 matching over 7 bases. CDR3 length equals 15 residues. V dropped 4 bases and J dropped 3; count of bases not matched to a gene: 10. Germline values: CDR1 SGDLS, CDR2 YYNGEE. The CDR3 sequence is CASSPSGQSIYEQYF. The CDR3 bases are TGTGCCAGCAGCCCCTCGGGACAGAGCATCTACGAGCAGTACTTC.

This chain links TRBV4-1 with TRBJ2-7, with 8 positions matching TRBD2. After removal of 3 bases from V and 6 bases from J, the junction contained 10 bases not matched to a gene. CDR3 length: 15 residues. Germline loops: CDR1 MGHRA, CDR2 YSYEKL. CDR3 nucleotide sequence: TGCGCCAGCAGCCAGAACCCGGGACTAGGTCGCGAGCAGTACTTC. Translating it yields CASSQNPGLGREQYF.

The genes are TRBV7-3 and TRBJ2-7; 7 bases line up with TRBD2. Germline assignment: CDR1 SGHTA and CDR2 FQGTGA. The junction had 11 bases not matched to a gene; V was cut back by 8 bases and J by 1 base. The CDR3 is made up of 15 amino acids. The CDR3 here is CASAAGGGRSYEQYF. CDR3 coding DNA: TGTGCCAGCGCCGCCGGGGGAGGGAGGTCCTACGAGCAGTACTTC.